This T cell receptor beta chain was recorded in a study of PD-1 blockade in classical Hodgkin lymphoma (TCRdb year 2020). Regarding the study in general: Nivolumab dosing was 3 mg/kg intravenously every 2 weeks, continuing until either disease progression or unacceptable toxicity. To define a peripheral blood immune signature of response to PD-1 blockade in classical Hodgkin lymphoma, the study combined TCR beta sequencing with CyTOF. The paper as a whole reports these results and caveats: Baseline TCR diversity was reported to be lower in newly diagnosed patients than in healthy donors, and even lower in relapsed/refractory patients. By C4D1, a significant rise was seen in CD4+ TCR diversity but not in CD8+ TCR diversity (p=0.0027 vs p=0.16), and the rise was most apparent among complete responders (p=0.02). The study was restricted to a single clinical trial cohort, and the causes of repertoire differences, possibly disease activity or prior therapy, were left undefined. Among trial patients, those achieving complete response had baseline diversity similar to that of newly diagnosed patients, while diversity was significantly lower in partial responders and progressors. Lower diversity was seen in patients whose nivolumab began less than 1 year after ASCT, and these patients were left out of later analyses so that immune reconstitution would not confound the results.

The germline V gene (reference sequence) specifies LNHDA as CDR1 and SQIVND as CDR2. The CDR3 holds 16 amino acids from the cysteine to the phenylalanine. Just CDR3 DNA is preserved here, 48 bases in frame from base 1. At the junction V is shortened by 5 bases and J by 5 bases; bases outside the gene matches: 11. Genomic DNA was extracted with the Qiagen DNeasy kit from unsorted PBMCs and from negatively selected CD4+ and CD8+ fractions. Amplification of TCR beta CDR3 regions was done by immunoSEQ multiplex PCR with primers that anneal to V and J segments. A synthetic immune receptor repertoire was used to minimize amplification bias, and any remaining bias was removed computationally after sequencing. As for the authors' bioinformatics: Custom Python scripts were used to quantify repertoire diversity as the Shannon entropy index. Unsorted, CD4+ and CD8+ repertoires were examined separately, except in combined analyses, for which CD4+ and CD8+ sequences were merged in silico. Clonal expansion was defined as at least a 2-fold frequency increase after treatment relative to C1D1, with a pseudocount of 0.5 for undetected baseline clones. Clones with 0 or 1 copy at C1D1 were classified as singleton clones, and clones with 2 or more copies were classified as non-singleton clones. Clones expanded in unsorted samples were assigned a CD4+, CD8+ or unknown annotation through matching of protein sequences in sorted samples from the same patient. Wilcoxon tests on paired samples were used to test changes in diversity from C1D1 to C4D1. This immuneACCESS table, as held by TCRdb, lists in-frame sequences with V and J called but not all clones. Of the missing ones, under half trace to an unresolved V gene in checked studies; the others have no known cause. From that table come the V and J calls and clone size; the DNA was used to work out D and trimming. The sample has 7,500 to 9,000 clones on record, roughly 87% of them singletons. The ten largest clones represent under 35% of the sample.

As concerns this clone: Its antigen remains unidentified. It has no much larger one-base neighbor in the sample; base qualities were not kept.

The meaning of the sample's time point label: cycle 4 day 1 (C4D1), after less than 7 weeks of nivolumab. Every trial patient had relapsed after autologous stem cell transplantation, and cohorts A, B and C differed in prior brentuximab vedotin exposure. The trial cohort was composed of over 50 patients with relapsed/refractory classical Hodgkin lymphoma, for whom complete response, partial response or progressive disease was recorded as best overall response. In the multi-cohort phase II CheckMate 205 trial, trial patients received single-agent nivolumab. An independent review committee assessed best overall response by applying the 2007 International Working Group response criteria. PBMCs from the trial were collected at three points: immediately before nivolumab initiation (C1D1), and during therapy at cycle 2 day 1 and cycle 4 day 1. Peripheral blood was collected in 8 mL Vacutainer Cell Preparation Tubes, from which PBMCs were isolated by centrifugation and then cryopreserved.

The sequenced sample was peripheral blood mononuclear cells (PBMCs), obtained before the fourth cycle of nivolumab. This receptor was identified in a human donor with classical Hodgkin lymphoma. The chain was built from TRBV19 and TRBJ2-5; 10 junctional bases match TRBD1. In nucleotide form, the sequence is TGTGCCAGTAGTTACTCGGTGGGGACAGGGGAGGAGACCCAGTACTTC. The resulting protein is CASSYSVGTGEETQYF.